These T cell receptor beta chains were read from a single sample in a study of T cell responses to AZD1222 COVID-19 vaccine. TCRdb's copy holds only in-frame clones and misses some; the assay was immunoSEQ multiplex PCR. The sample has some 130,000 clones; around nine tenths are singletons. Material: peripheral blood, obtained on day 0 of AZD1222 vaccination. Every receptor here comes from an adult in good health. Both conserved end residues are part of each CDR3. Each record gives: D gene, J gene, V gene, clone size, CDR3 DNA, CDR3 protein. A D gene is named only where the DNA matches it firmly. Only some rows state a clone size, as once, few, many or a class for expanded clones.

NA,TRBJ2-2,TRBV9,NA,TGTGCCAGCAGCGTAGATCTCACCGGGGAGCTGTTTTTT,CASSVDLTGELFF
NA,TRBJ1-4,TRBV9,NA,TGTGCCAGCAGCGTACAAGGGCGGGATGAAAAACTGTTTTTT,CASSVQGRDEKLFF
NA,TRBJ1-6,TRBV10-3,NA,TGTGCCATCAGTGAGTCGTTTGGTCAGGCGATAAATTCACCCCTCCACTTT,CAISESFGQAINSPLHF
TRBD1,TRBJ1-5,TRBV4-3,NA,TGCGCCAGCAGCCAAGTGCACAGGGGAAATCAGCCCCAGCATTTT,CASSQVHRGNQPQHF
TRBD1,TRBJ1-1,TRBV7-6,NA,TGTGCCAGCAGGCCGTACAGGGGGGAAACTGAAGCTTTCTTT,CASRPYRGETEAFF
NA,TRBJ2-6,TRBV6-5,NA,TGTGCCAGCAGTCAACAGGGGGCCAACGTCCTGACTTTC,CASSQQGANVLTF
NA,TRBJ1-2,TRBV21-1,NA,TGTGCCAGCAGCCCTCCCGAAGGACAGGCGCTGAATGGCTACACCTTC,CASSPPEGQALNGYTF
NA,TRBJ1-2,TRBV6-5,once,TGTGCCAGCAGCTATGCCTCGACAGCTCCTATCGGCTACACCTTC,CASSYASTAPIGYTF
NA,TRBJ1-6,TRBV5-1,once,TGCGCCAGCAGGACGGAAGGTGATTCACCCCTCCACTTT,CASRTEGDSPLHF
NA,TRBJ1-2,TRBV5-4,NA,TGTGCCAGCGGTCGGGATAACTATGGCTACACCTTC,CASGRDNYGYTF
NA,TRBJ1-2,TRBV3-1/TRBV3-2,once,TGTGCCAGCAGCCAAGGTAAAGGGAACGGCTACACCTTC,CASSQGKGNGYTF
NA,TRBJ2-3,TRBV30,NA,TGTGCCTGGAGGTCCCGGTTCAGGGTCACAGATACGCAGTATTTT,CAWRSRFRVTDTQYF
NA,TRBJ1-5,TRBV5-1,once,TGCGCCAGCAGCTTGGGGGGGGCAGGCCAGCCCCAGCATTTT,CASSLGGAGQPQHF
NA,TRBJ1-5,TRBV30,NA,TGTGCCTGGAGTGGAGGGGGAAATCAGCCCCAGCATTTT,CAWSGGGNQPQHF
NA,TRBJ2-1,TRBV19,NA,TGTGCCAGTAGTGCGGGGGCGGGTGGGAATGAGCAGTTCTTC,CASSAGAGGNEQFF
TRBD1,TRBJ1-2,TRBV5-1,NA,TGCGCCAGCAGCTTGGGTGACAGGGGTGGCTATGGCTACACCTTC,CASSLGDRGGYGYTF
NA,TRBJ1-5,TRBV6-2/TRBV6-3,NA,TGTGCCAGCAGCCAACGAGACAGCAATCAGCCCCAGCATTTT,CASSQRDSNQPQHF
NA,TRBJ2-1,TRBV5-1,once,TGCGCCAGCAGCTTGGGGCAGGGATCCTACAATGAGCAGTTCTTC,CASSLGQGSYNEQFF
NA,TRBJ1-3,TRBV4-2,NA,TGTGCCAGCAGCCTAGAAAAGGGGAACTCTGGAAACACCATATATTTT,CASSLEKGNSGNTIYF
NA,TRBJ1-1,TRBV19,NA,TGTGCCAGTAGTATAGATCGGGCGGGGGCGAACACTGAAGCTTTCTTT,CASSIDRAGANTEAFF
NA,TRBJ1-2,TRBV11-2,once,TGTGCCAGCAGCTTTCCGGGTTGGACGTCTAACTATGGCTACACCTTC,CASSFPGWTSNYGYTF
TRBD1,TRBJ1-2,TRBV2,NA,TGTGCCAGCAGGGATATGACAGGGGGCAACTATGGCTACACCTTC,CASRDMTGGNYGYTF
NA,TRBJ2-5,TRBV7-2,NA,TGTGCCAGCAGGCCTCCGGGACCAGAGACCCAGTACTTC,CASRPPGPETQYF
TRBD1,TRBJ1-3,TRBV24-1,NA,TGTGCCACCAGTGACATCGACAGGGACGCTGGAAACACCATATATTTT,CATSDIDRDAGNTIYF
TRBD2,TRBJ2-5,TRBV5-1,NA,TGCGCCAGCAGCTCCGGGGTAGCTAGCGGGGGGGCCGGAGAGACCCAGTACTTC,CASSSGVASGGAGETQYF
NA,TRBJ2-1,TRBV7-9,NA,TGTGCCAGCAGCTTATTACAAGACCTAAACAATGAGCAGTTCTTC,CASSLLQDLNNEQFF
NA,TRBJ1-1,TRBV6-4,NA,TGTGCCAGCAGTGCAGGGGCTCACACTGAAGCTTTCTTT,CASSAGAHTEAFF
NA,TRBJ2-3,TRBV28,NA,TGTGCCAGCAGTTTTGTGTCAGGGTCAGATACGCAGTATTTT,CASSFVSGSDTQYF
NA,TRBJ2-7,TRBV29-1,NA,TGCAGCGTTGTTTCCCAGGGAAACTCCTACGAGCAGTACTTC,CSVVSQGNSYEQYF
NA,TRBJ2-1,TRBV5-1,NA,TGCGCCAGCAGCGGACGAGGGGGCAATGAGCAGTTCTTC,CASSGRGGNEQFF
TRBD1,TRBJ1-5,TRBV6-6,NA,TGTGCCAGCAGTACAGGGGGCTATCAGCCCCAGCATTTT,CASSTGGYQPQHF
NA,TRBJ1-2,TRBV12-3/TRBV12-4,NA,TGTGCCAGCAGTCAACCAGGACGGACGAACACCTTC,CASSQPGRTNTF
NA,TRBJ1-5,TRBV21-1,few,TGTGCCAGCAGCAAAGGTAGGACAGGGAATAGCAATCAGCCCCAGCATTTT,CASSKGRTGNSNQPQHF
NA,TRBJ1-5,TRBV5-1,NA,TGCGCCAGCAGCTACTACGGGGGCAATCAGCCCCAGCATTTT,CASSYYGGNQPQHF
NA,TRBJ1-4,TRBV10-3,NA,TGTGCCATCAGTCGAGCAGCAACTAATGAAAAACTGTTTTTT,CAISRAATNEKLFF
TRBD1,TRBJ1-3,TRBV5-1,NA,TGCGCCAGCAGCGAAGGGACAGCCGGAAACACCATATATTTT,CASSEGTAGNTIYF
NA,TRBJ2-3,TRBV7-7,NA,TGTGCTAGCAGCTTAAGTCCTGGACCCACAGATACGCAGTATTTT,CASSLSPGPTDTQYF
NA,TRBJ1-6,TRBV3-1/TRBV3-2,NA,TGTGCCAGCAGCCAAGATCGGGGATACAATTCACCCCTCCACTTT,CASSQDRGYNSPLHF
TRBD1,TRBJ1-1,TRBV5-1,NA,TGCGCCAGCAGCTTACAGGGGGGGAACACTGAAGCTTTCTTT,CASSLQGGNTEAFF
NA,TRBJ2-7,TRBV2,NA,TGTGCCAGCAGTGTGGCCAGATCCTACGAGCAGTACTTC,CASSVARSYEQYF
NA,TRBJ1-2,TRBV10-3,NA,TGTGCCATCAGTGAGAGGCCAGAAAGGGGCTACACCTTC,CAISERPERGYTF
NA,TRBJ2-1,TRBV5-1,NA,TGCGCCAGCAGCTCAGGGGGGAATGAGCAGTTCTTC,CASSSGGNEQFF
TRBD2,TRBJ2-2,TRBV4-2,NA,TGTGCCAGCAGCCGACGAGCGGGGGATGGGGGGGAGCTGTTTTTT,CASSRRAGDGGELFF
NA,TRBJ2-2,TRBV6-2/TRBV6-3,NA,TGTGCCAGCAGTTACAGGGGTCTACCGAACACCGGGGAGCTGTTTTTT,CASSYRGLPNTGELFF
NA,TRBJ2-7,TRBV7-9,NA,TGTGCCAGCAGCGCCCAGGACAGTCACACCCCCCACGAGCAGTACTTC,CASSAQDSHTPHEQYF
NA,TRBJ1-1,TRBV7-9,NA,TGTGCCACCGGGGGAATCGAAGCTTTCTTT,CATGGIEAFF
NA,TRBJ1-3,TRBV3-1/TRBV3-2,once,TGTGCCAGCAGCCAAGCTGTCGACATATATTTT,CASSQAVDIYF
TRBD2,TRBJ2-3,TRBV4-1,few,TGCGCCAGCAGAAACAGACTAGCGGGGGGGCCTAGCACAGATACGCAGTATTTT,CASRNRLAGGPSTDTQYF
NA,TRBJ1-1,TRBV27,NA,TGTGCCAGCAGTTTAAGGGGACCGTGGACTGAAGCTTTCTTT,CASSLRGPWTEAFF
TRBD1,TRBJ2-7,TRBV29-1,NA,TGCAGCGTTGAGTCCGGGGACAGCTCCTACGAGCAGTACTTC,CSVESGDSSYEQYF
TRBD1,TRBJ2-2,TRBV25-1,few,TGTGCCAGCAGTGAGCTGACAGGGTCCGGGGAGCTGTTTTTT,CASSELTGSGELFF
TRBD2,TRBJ2-3,TRBV4-1,NA,TGCGCCAGCAGCCTAGAGCGGGGGTTCACAGATACGCAGTATTTT,CASSLERGFTDTQYF
TRBD1,TRBJ1-2,TRBV30,NA,TGTGCCTGGAGGAATAGGGACGGTTTTAGGGGGCTCTACTATGGCTACACCTTC,CAWRNRDGFRGLYYGYTF
NA,TRBJ1-2,TRBV7-2,NA,TGTGCCAGCAGCTCCCCCCCGTTGGGCTATGGCTACACCTTC,CASSSPPLGYGYTF
TRBD1,TRBJ1-6,TRBV30,NA,TGTGCCTCCCGGGACAGGGGGCTTTCACCCCTCCACTTT,CASRDRGLSPLHF
NA,TRBJ2-1,TRBV7-9,NA,TGTGCCAGCAGCTTAGTGGGGTACAGCTCCTACAATGAGCAGTTCTTC,CASSLVGYSSYNEQFF
NA,TRBJ1-2,TRBV21-1,NA,TGTGCCAGCAGTGGGGCCCTAGACACTGGCTACACCTTC,CASSGALDTGYTF
TRBD2,TRBJ2-2,TRBV19,NA,TGTGCCAGTAGTATTGCCGGGACTAGCGGGGGACGAAACACCGGGGAGCTGTTTTTT,CASSIAGTSGGRNTGELFF
NA,TRBJ2-6,TRBV10-3,NA,TGTGCCACCTCGAAACAGGACTCTGGGGCCAACGTCCTGACTTTC,CATSKQDSGANVLTF
NA,TRBJ1-1,TRBV7-8,once,TGTGCCAGCAGCTTAAACTCCCTGGGAGGCGGGAACACTGAAGCTTTCTTT,CASSLNSLGGGNTEAFF